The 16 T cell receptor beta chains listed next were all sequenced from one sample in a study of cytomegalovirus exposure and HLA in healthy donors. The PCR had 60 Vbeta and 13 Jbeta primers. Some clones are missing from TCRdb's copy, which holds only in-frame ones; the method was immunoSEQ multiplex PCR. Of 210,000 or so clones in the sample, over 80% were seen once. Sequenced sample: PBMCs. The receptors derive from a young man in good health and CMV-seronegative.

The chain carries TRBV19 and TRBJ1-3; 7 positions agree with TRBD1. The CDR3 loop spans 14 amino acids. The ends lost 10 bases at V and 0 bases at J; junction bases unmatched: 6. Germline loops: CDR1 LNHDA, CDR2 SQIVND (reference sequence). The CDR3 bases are TGTGCCACCCGAGGACAGGACTCTGGAAACACCATATATTTT. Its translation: CATRGQDSGNTIYF.

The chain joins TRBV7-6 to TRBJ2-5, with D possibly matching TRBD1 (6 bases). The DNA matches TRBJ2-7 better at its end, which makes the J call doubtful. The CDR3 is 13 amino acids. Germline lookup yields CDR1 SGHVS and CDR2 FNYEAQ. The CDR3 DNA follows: TGTGCCAGCAGCCGAGGACAGTACTACGAGCAGTACTTC. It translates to CASSRGQYYEQYF.

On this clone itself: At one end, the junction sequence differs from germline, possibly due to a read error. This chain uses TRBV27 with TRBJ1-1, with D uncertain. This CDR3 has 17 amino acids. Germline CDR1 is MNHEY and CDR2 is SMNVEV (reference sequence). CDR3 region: CASSLAQAGVMNTEALF. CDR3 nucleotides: TGTGCCAGCAGTTTAGCCCAGGCCGGGGTGATGAACACTGAAGCTCTCTTT.

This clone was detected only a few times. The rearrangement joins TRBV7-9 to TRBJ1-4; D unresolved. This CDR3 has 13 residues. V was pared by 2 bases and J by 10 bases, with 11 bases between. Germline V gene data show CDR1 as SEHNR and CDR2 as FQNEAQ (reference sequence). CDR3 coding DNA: TGTGCCAGCAGCTTACCCTGGGAGGTAAAACTGTTTTTT. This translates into CASSLPWEVKLFF.

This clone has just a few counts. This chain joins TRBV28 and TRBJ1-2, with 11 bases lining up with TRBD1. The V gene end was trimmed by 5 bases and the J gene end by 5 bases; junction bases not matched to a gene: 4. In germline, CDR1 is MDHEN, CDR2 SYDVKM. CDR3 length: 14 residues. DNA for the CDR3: TGTGCCAGCAGTCGGACAGGGGGCAATTATGGCTACACCTTC. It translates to CASSRTGGNYGYTF.

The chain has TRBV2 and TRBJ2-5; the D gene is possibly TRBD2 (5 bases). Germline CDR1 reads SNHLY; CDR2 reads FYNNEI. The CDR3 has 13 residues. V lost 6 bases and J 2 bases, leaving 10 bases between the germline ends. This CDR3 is CASRRAGQETQYF. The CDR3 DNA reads TGTGCCAGCAGGAGGGCAGGACAAGAGACCCAGTACTTC.

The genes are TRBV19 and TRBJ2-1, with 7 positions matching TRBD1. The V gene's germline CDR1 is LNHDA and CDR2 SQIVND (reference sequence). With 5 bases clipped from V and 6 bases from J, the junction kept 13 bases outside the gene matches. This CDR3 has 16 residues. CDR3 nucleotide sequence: TGTGCCAGTAGTCCAAGGGACAGCCGCCTAGGCAATGAGCAGTTCTTC. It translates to CASSPRDSRLGNEQFF.

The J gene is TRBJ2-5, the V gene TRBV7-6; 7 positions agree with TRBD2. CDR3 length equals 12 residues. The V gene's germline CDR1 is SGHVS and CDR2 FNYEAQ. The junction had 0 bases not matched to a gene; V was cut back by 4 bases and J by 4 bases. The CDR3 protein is CASSWGGETQYF. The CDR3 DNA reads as TGTGCCAGCAGCTGGGGGGGAGAGACCCAGTACTTC.

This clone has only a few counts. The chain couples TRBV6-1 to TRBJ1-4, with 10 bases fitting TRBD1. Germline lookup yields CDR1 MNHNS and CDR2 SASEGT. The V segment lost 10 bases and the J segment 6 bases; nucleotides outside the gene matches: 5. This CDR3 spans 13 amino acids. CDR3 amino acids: CATTGGAYEKLFF. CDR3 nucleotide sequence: TGTGCCACGACAGGGGGCGCGTATGAAAAACTGTTTTTT.

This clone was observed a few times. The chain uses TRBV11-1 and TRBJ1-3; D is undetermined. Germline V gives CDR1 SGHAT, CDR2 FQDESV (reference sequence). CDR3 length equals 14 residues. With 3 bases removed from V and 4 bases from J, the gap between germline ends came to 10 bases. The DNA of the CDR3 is TGTGCCAGCAGCTTTAGGACTTCCGGAAACACCATATATTTT. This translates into CASSFRTSGNTIYF.

CDR3 sequence: CASSPLTGEETQYF. DNA for the CDR3: TGCGCCAGCAGCCCCCTGACAGGGGAAGAGACCCAGTACTTC. This chain uses TRBV5-1 with TRBJ2-5; 8 bases map to TRBD1. Germline CDR1 reads SGHRS; CDR2 reads YFSETQ. Trimming cost V 4 bases and J 3 bases; bases outside gene matches: 5. The CDR3 extends over 14 amino acids.

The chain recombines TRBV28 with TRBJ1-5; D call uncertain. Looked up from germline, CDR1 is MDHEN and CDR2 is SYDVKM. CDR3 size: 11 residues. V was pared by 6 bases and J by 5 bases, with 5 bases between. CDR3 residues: CASSKYQPQHF. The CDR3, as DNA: TGTGCCAGCAGCAAATATCAGCCCCAGCATTTT.

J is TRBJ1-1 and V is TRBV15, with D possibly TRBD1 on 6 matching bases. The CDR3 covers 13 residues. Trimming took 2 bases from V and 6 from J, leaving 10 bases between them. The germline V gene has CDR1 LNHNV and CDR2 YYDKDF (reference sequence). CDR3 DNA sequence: TGTGCCACCAGCAGACGAGGACAGTCTGAAGCTTTCTTT. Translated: CATSRRGQSEAFF. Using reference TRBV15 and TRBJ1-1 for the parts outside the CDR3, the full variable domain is DAMVIQNPRYQVTQFGKPVTLSCSQTLNHNVMYWYQQKSSQAPKLLFHYYDKDFNNEADTPDNFQSRRPNTSFCFLDIRSPGLGDTAMYLCATSRRGQSEAFFGQGTRLTVV.

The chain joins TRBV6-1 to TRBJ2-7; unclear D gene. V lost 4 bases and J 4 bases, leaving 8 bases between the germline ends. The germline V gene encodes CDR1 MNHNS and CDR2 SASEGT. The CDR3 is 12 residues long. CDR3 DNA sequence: TGTGCCAGCAGTGTGCGACTTTACGAGCAGTACTTC. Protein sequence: CASSVRLYEQYF.

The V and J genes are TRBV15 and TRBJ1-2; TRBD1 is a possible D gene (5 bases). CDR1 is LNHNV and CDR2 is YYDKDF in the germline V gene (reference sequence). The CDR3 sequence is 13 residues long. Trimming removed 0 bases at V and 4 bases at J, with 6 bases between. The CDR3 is CATSRDRAYGYTF. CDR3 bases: TGTGCCACCAGCAGAGACAGGGCCTATGGCTACACCTTC.

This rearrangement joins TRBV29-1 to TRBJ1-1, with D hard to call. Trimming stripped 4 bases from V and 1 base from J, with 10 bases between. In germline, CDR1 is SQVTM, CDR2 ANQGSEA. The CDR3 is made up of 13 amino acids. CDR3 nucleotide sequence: TGCAGCGTTGGAGGGCCGACGAACACTGAAGCTTTCTTT. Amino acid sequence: CSVGGPTNTEAFF.